The 27 T cell receptor beta chains below come from one sample, sequenced in a study of CD8 T cells in Susac syndrome. RNA, at roughly 0.45 to 1 ug, was reverse transcribed with random hexamers. MiXCR was run by TCRdb on the immunoSEQ multiplex PCR reads, yielding one entry per CDR3 protein. The sample consists of about 180,000 distinct CDR3 sequences, 85% to 95% of them appearing once. Sequencing was performed on CD8+ T cells from PBMCs. The receptors were sampled from a human donor with multiple sclerosis.

This chain uses TRBV29-1 with TRBJ2-7, with D unresolved. The V end was cut by 1 base, the J end by 3 bases, with 7 bases between. The CDR3 is 12 residues long. The V gene's germline CDR1 is SQVTM and CDR2 ANQGSEA. The CDR3 DNA sequence: TGCAGCGTTGAAGGTCCAGGCTACGAGCAGTACTTC. Its protein is CSVEGPGYEQYF.

The chain combines TRBV27 with TRBJ2-5; no clear D gene. Germline V gene data show CDR1 as MNHEY and CDR2 as SMNVEV (reference sequence). Trimming took off 6 bases at V and 2 bases at J, with 13 bases between the two ends. This CDR3 is built from 14 residues. CDR3 in amino acids: CASRAPSPQETQYF. CDR3 nucleotide sequence: TGTGCCAGCAGGGCCCCCAGCCCACAAGAGACCCAGTACTTC.

The gene calls are TRBV15 and TRBJ2-7; possible D gene TRBD1, 6 bases. The germline V gene encodes CDR1 LNHNV and CDR2 YYDKDF (reference sequence). V was shortened by 3 bases and J by 3 bases, with 15 bases between the two germline ends. There are 15 residues in the CDR3. CDR3 coding DNA: TGTGCCACCAGCAGGGAACAGGGATCACTCTACGAGCAGTACTTC. It yields the protein CATSREQGSLYEQYF.

This clonotype has just one count. This chain uses TRBV6-5 with TRBJ2-1; weak D call: TRBD2 (6 bases). The germline V gene has CDR1 MNHEY and CDR2 SVGAGI. V dropped 6 bases and J dropped 5 bases, with 14 bases sitting between them. This CDR3 is built from 14 residues. The CDR3 bases are TGTGCCAGCAGGAGCCGGGACTGGGACAATGAGCAGTTCTTC. As protein: CASRSRDWDNEQFF.

J is TRBJ2-7 and V is TRBV7-2; 7 bases fit TRBD1. After removal of 5 bases from V and 4 bases from J, the junction contained 8 bases not matched to a gene. Germline V CDR1 and CDR2: SGHTA, FQGNSA. The CDR3 is 14 amino acids. CDR3 sequence: CASSTSRRGYEQYF. The CDR3 region has the DNA TGTGCCAGCAGCACCAGCCGCAGGGGGTACGAGCAGTACTTC.

This sequence joins TRBV20-1 and TRBJ1-6; perhaps TRBD1 as D (6 bases). The CDR3 consists of 14 residues. V lost 4 bases, J lost 9 bases, and 16 bases lay in between. Germline V lookup: CDR1 DFQATT, CDR2 SNEGSKA (reference sequence). For the CDR3, the DNA is TGCAGTGCTATTGGACTTGGGGGGCCTTCACCCCTCCACTTT. As protein: CSAIGLGGPSPLHF.

This chain connects TRBV19 to TRBJ2-7, with 11 bases matching TRBD2. V lost 4 bases, J lost 3 bases, and 5 bases stayed unmatched. Germline CDR1 and CDR2: LNHDA and SQIVND (reference sequence). The CDR3 contains 15 residues. CDR3 region: CASSTTLAGVYEQYF. The DNA for the CDR3 is TGTGCCAGTAGTACGACACTAGCGGGAGTCTACGAGCAGTACTTC.

This chain uses TRBV29-1 with TRBJ1-2; D is unclear. Germline V gives CDR1 SQVTM, CDR2 ANQGSEA. This CDR3 spans 12 amino acids. Trimming stripped 5 bases from V and 7 bases from J, with 14 bases between. CDR3 bases: TGCAGCGTTCACCTGACTTTGGGTGGCTACACCTTC. This encodes CSVHLTLGGYTF.

Only one count was recorded for this clonotype. The rearrangement uses TRBV11-2 and TRBJ2-4; D not certain. CDR1 SGHAT and CDR2 FQNNGV come from the germline V gene. The CDR3 spans 13 residues. Trimming took 6 bases from V and 3 from J, leaving 9 bases between them. As DNA, the CDR3 is TGTGCCAGCAGTTTGGTTGGCAAAAACATTCAGTACTTC. The encoded protein is CASSLVGKNIQYF.

This chain connects TRBV15 to TRBJ2-4, with 7 nucleotides matching TRBD1. This CDR3 contains 16 residues. Germline V gene data show CDR1 as LNHNV and CDR2 as YYDKDF (reference sequence). The V segment lost 0 bases and the J segment 8 bases; nucleotides outside the gene matches: 10. The CDR3 sequence: CATSRDRDTQGDIQYF. The CDR3 DNA reads TGTGCCACCAGCAGAGATCGCGACACGCAGGGGGACATTCAGTACTTC.

The chain is built from TRBV7-8 and TRBJ2-7; 7 nucleotides line up with TRBD1. The germline gives CDR1 SGHVS, CDR2 FQNEAQ. The CDR3 loop spans 14 amino acids. V lost 6 bases to trimming and J lost 2 bases; unmatched junction nucleotides: 7. CDR3 DNA: TGTGCCAGCAGACGACAGGGACAACCCTACGAGCAGTACTTC. Encoded protein: CASRRQGQPYEQYF.

This clonotype was detected only once. The chain couples TRBV2 to TRBJ2-7; the match to TRBD2 covers 11 bases. The germline V gene encodes CDR1 SNHLY and CDR2 FYNNEI. The CDR3 extends over 14 amino acids. After removal of 6 bases from V and 3 bases from J, the junction contained 4 bases not matched to a gene. The CDR3 DNA follows: TGTGCCAGCAGGGGACTAGCGGAGTTCTACGAGCAGTACTTC. This sequence encodes CASRGLAEFYEQYF.

V and J are TRBV5-6 and TRBJ1-5; tentative D call: TRBD1 (6 bases). CDR3 size: 17 residues. Trimming cost V 1 base and J 2 bases, with 16 bases left between them. Per germline, CDR1 SGHDT and CDR2 YYEEEE. In nucleotides, the CDR3 is TGTGCCAGCAGCTTGTCCGCAGGGGCGTCTGGCAATCAGCCCCAGCATTTT. Protein sequence: CASSLSAGASGNQPQHF.

The chain couples TRBV27 to TRBJ2-1, with 10 bases fitting TRBD2. Trimming removed 5 bases from V and 4 bases from J; junction bases left unmatched: 5. Germline CDR1 is MNHEY and CDR2 is SMNVEV (reference sequence). This CDR3 region has 15 residues. This chain's CDR3 is CASSPGLAAYNEQFF. The CDR3, as DNA: TGTGCCAGCAGTCCTGGACTAGCGGCTTACAATGAGCAGTTCTTC.

V and J are TRBV7-9 and TRBJ2-3; a possible D gene is TRBD2 (6 bases). V was shortened by 5 bases and J by 5 bases, with 26 bases between the two germline ends. The CDR3 runs 18 residues. Germline V gene sequence: CDR1 SEHNR, CDR2 FQNEAQ (reference sequence). CDR3 sequence: CASSGGTKHPLVGDTQYF. CDR3 bases: TGTGCCAGCAGCGGGGGGACCAAACACCCCCTTGTGGGAGATACGCAGTATTTT.

The CDR3, as DNA: TGTGCCAGCAGCAAGGGGGACAGCCTGAACACTGAAGCTTTCTTT. It yields the protein CASSKGDSLNTEAFF. The V gene is TRBV13, the J gene TRBJ1-1, with 7 bases fitting TRBD1. Trimming at V came to 5 bases and at J to 0 bases, leaving 6 bases not matched to a gene. The CDR3 covers 15 residues. Germline CDR1 reads PRHDT; CDR2 reads FYEKMQ (reference sequence).

The genes are TRBV11-2 and TRBJ2-2; no definite D call. Per germline, CDR1 SGHAT and CDR2 FQNNGV. The CDR3 is 12 residues long. The V end was cut by 3 bases, the J end by 15 bases, with 14 bases between. The CDR3 coding sequence is TGTGCCAGCAGCTTGAGTGGCCCCGGATTGTTTTTT. Its protein product is CASSLSGPGLFF.

This clonotype was recorded only once. The chain has TRBV20-1 and TRBJ2-7; D not certain. CDR3 length equals 12 residues. Germline CDR1 reads DFQATT; CDR2 reads SNEGSKA (reference sequence). Trimming removed 6 bases from V and 7 bases from J, with 16 bases in between. CDR3 sequence reads: CSAETTLGEQYF. Here the CDR3 DNA reads TGCAGTGCAGAAACCACGCTGGGGGAGCAGTACTTC.

The rearrangement joins TRBV7-9 to TRBJ2-1; weak D call: TRBD2 (5 bases). This CDR3 has 15 amino acids. Trimming removed 5 bases from V and 0 bases from J, with 11 bases in between. CDR1 is SEHNR and CDR2 is FQNEAQ in the germline V gene (reference sequence). CDR3 coding DNA: TGTGCCAGCAGCCATAGCGAGAGCTCCTACAATGAGCAGTTCTTC. Its protein product is CASSHSESSYNEQFF.

V is TRBV15 and J is TRBJ2-5; TRBD2 aligns across 10 bases. Germline V gene data show CDR1 as LNHNV and CDR2 as YYDKDF (reference sequence). Germline trimming cut 0 bases from V and 4 bases from J; bases unmatched to any gene: 2. The CDR3 runs to 15 residues. CDR3 sequence: CATSREEREGETQYF. DNA for the CDR3: TGTGCCACCAGCAGAGAGGAGCGGGAGGGAGAGACCCAGTACTTC.

The chain uses TRBV20-1 and TRBJ2-1, with D uncertain. Per the germline V gene, CDR1 is DFQATT and CDR2 is SNEGSKA (reference sequence). The CDR3 is made up of 11 amino acids. DNA of the CDR3: TGCGGGTTTGACGCAGGCCATGAGCAGTTCTTC. This codes for CGFDAGHEQFF.

The chain couples TRBV5-1 to TRBJ1-5, with D maybe TRBD1 (6 bases). CDR3 size: 18 residues. In germline, CDR1 is SGHRS, CDR2 YFSETQ. V lost 4 bases and J 7 bases, leaving 27 bases between the germline ends. The CDR3 coding sequence is TGCGCCAGCAGCCCAGGGGTTCTCTCGGTGGTGGACGTGCAGCCCCAGCATTTT. Its protein product is CASSPGVLSVVDVQPQHF.

V gene TRBV27 combines with J gene TRBJ1-2, with D possibly being TRBD1 (5 bases). The CDR3 covers 14 residues. Germline V gene sequence: CDR1 MNHEY, CDR2 SMNVEV (reference sequence). Trimming took off 8 bases at V and 3 bases at J, with 16 bases between the two ends. The CDR3 region is CASGGLSAHYGYTF. CDR3 DNA: TGTGCCAGCGGGGGACTGTCGGCCCACTATGGCTACACCTTC.

The V gene is TRBV12-5, the J gene TRBJ2-7; 9 bases align to TRBD2. Germline CDR1 and CDR2: LGHNT and FRNRAP. The CDR3 has 16 residues. After removal of 6 bases from V and 1 base from J, the junction contained 10 bases not matched to a gene. CDR3 coding DNA: TGTGCTAGTGGCCCGCCGACTAGCGGAATTTCCTACGAGCAGTACTTC. It is translated as CASGPPTSGISYEQYF.

V and J are TRBV27 and TRBJ1-1; D ambiguous. The CDR3 consists of 13 residues. V was trimmed by 5 bases and J by 5 bases, leaving 12 bases between them. The V gene's germline CDR1 is MNHEY and CDR2 SMNVEV (reference sequence). Written as DNA, the CDR3 is TGTGCCAGCAGTCCCTTCGGAAGTACTGAAGCTTTCTTT. Its translation: CASSPFGSTEAFF.

This chain uses TRBV5-1 with TRBJ2-5; D ambiguous. Germline assignment: CDR1 SGHRS and CDR2 YFSETQ. Trimming removed 1 base from V and 2 bases from J, with 9 bases in between. The CDR3 contains 14 residues. The CDR3 spells CASSLRWDQETQYF. DNA for the CDR3: TGCGCCAGCAGCTTGCGTTGGGATCAAGAGACCCAGTACTTC.

The rearrangement uses TRBV27 and TRBJ1-2; D ambiguous. Germline CDR1 is MNHEY and CDR2 is SMNVEV (reference sequence). The CDR3 totals 14 residues. V was trimmed by 3 bases and J by 8 bases, leaving 16 bases between them. In DNA, the CDR3 is TGTGCCAGCAGTTTTCAACCTGGGATGTACGGCTACACCTTC. It encodes CASSFQPGMYGYTF.